The clone carrying this T cell receptor beta chain was detected many times. Its antigen is undetermined. In building TCR beta libraries, iRepertoire HTBI primers were used together with Arm-PCR of CDR3 regions. In TCRdb, the multiplex PCR reads were re-called with MiXCR into one record per CDR3 protein. Among approximately 500,000 distinct CDR3 sequences, roughly a fifth were seen once, and the ten largest hold over 6%. Time point defined: persistent/refractory GD, antithyroid drugs over 5 years with positive TRAb. TCR sequences were obtained from RNA taken from PBMCs. In germline, CDR1 is MDHEN, CDR2 SYDVKM. Trimming took off 7 bases at V and 4 bases at J, with 13 bases between the two ends. The CDR3 runs 13 residues. The sample originates from a study of regulatory T cells in long-lasting Graves disease. Study results and limitations: Favoring TRBV28, TRBJ1-2 and TRBJ2-5 was a feature seen in persistent disease. Whereas new patients shared 966 public clonotypes, persistent patients shared more, at about 3,000. Examination was confined to peripheral blood, excluding thyroid tissue.

Source: peripheral blood mononuclear cells (PBMCs), taken when the disease was refractory, from a patient treated with antithyroid drugs. This TCR derives from a female donor with Graves disease. The V gene is TRBV28, the J gene TRBJ1-2; no clear D. CDR3 nucleotide sequence: TGTGCCAGCAAAATCGCAGAGGGCTATGGCTACACCTTC. Its translation: CASKIAEGYGYTF.